The 9 T cell receptor beta chains given below trace back to one sample, sequenced in a study of PD-1 blockade in classical Hodgkin lymphoma. Assay used: immunoSEQ multiplex PCR; TCRdb lists only in-frame clones, some missing. The sample yields tens of thousands of clones, 77% seen once. Indicated time point: cycle 4 day 1 (C4D1), after around six weeks of nivolumab. Each of the patients experienced relapse following autologous stem cell transplantation, and their brentuximab vedotin exposure differed. The sequenced sample was peripheral blood mononuclear cells (PBMCs), obtained before the fourth cycle of nivolumab. These receptors all come from a human donor with classical Hodgkin lymphoma.

The CDR3 region has the DNA TGTGCCTGGAAAAGGGCTGAGGGTTACGAGCAGTACTTC. It specifies CAWKRAEGYEQYF. The V gene is TRBV30, the J gene TRBJ2-7; the D gene is possibly TRBD2 (5 bases). The germline V gene encodes CDR1 GTSNPN and CDR2 SVGIG (reference sequence). The CDR3 covers 13 residues. Trimming cost V 4 bases and J 4 bases, with 14 bases left between them. The whole variable domain, remainder taken from reference TRBV30 and TRBJ2-7, is SQTIHQWPATLVQPVGSPLSLECTVEGTSNPNLYWYRQAAGRGLQLLFYSVGIGQISSEVPQNLSASRPQDRQFILSSKKLLLSDSGFYLCAWKRAEGYEQYFGPGTRLTVT.

The CDR3 DNA follows: TGTGCCAGCAGTGAATTTGAGGGAAACTATGGCTACACCTTC. Its translation is CASSEFEGNYGYTF. This chain uses TRBV6-1 with TRBJ1-2; D is undetermined. Germline CDR1 reads MNHNS; CDR2 reads SASEGT. The CDR3 totals 14 residues. Trimming took off 2 bases at V and 2 bases at J, with 9 bases between the two ends.

The sample holds a few counts of this clone. J is TRBJ1-1 and V is TRBV30; unclear D gene. The germline V gene has CDR1 GTSNPN and CDR2 SVGIG (reference sequence). The CDR3 has 12 amino acids. Trimming removed 1 base from V and 3 bases from J, with 6 bases in between. In DNA, the CDR3 is TGTGCCTGGAGTGCAGGTTACACTGAAGCTTTCTTT. Translated, it gives CAWSAGYTEAFF.

The chain recombines TRBV5-4 with TRBJ2-5; 10 bases fit TRBD2. After removal of 4 bases from V and 2 bases from J, the junction contained 8 bases not matched to a gene. CDR1 is SGHNT and CDR2 is YYREEE in the germline V gene (reference sequence). This CDR3 spans 16 amino acids. As DNA, the CDR3 is TGTGCCAGCAGCGGGGCGGGACTAGCGTTTCAAGAGACCCAGTACTTC. It specifies CASSGAGLAFQETQYF.

This clone was seen just once. CDR3 coding DNA: TGTGCCACCAGCAAAGGAGAAGGAACCGGGGAGCTGTTTTTT. Its translation: CATSKGEGTGELFF. The chain employs TRBV15 and TRBJ2-2; D is ambiguous. Germline CDR1 reads LNHNV; CDR2 reads YYDKDF (reference sequence). The CDR3 covers 14 residues. V lost 4 bases, J lost 5 bases, and 11 bases lay in between.

The chain has TRBV14 and TRBJ2-2, with D tentatively TRBD2 (6 bases). Germline loops: CDR1 SGHDN, CDR2 FVKESK. This CDR3 is built from 17 residues. The V and J ends lost 0 bases and 1 base respectively, with 12 bases between them. CDR3 region: CASSQDKGRMNTGELFF. CDR3 DNA: TGTGCCAGCAGCCAAGATAAGGGGAGGATGAACACCGGGGAGCTGTTTTTT. Full variable domain (missing parts from reference TRBV14 and TRBJ2-2): EAGVTQFPSHSVIEKGQTVTLRCDPISGHDNLYWYRRVMGKEIKFLLHFVKESKQDESGMPNNRFLAERTGGTYSTLKVQPAELEDSGVYFCASSQDKGRMNTGELFFGEGSRLTVL.

Concerning this clone: Compared with germline, one end of the junction differs, possibly owing to a read error. The chain is built from TRBV5-4 and TRBJ2-7, with TRBD1 as a possible D gene (5 bases). This CDR3 has 15 residues. The V gene's germline CDR1 is SGHNT and CDR2 YYREEE (reference sequence). CDR3 amino acids: CASSQDQGGSYEQYF. In nucleotides, the CDR3 is TGCGCCAGCAGCCAAGATCAGGGCGGATCCTACGAGCAGTACTTC. The whole variable domain, remainder taken from reference TRBV5-4 and TRBJ2-7, is ETGVTQSPTHLIKTRGQQVTLRCSSQSGHNTVSWYQQALGQGPQFIFQYYREEENGRGNFPPRFSGLQFPNYSSELNVNALELDDSALYLCASSQDQGGSYEQYFGPGTRLTVT.

The V and J genes are TRBV4-2 and TRBJ2-3, with TRBD2 matching 9 bases. The germline CDR1 and CDR2 sequences are LGHNA and YNFKEQ. V shed 1 base and J 0 bases; nucleotides not matched to a gene: 2. This CDR3 comprises 16 residues. The CDR3 sequence is CASSQGTSASTDTQYF. Written as DNA, the CDR3 is TGTGCCAGCAGCCAAGGGACTAGCGCTAGCACAGATACGCAGTATTTT.

This chain links TRBV27 with TRBJ2-5, with TRBD2 as a possible D gene (6 bases). This CDR3 region has 13 residues. Germline loops: CDR1 MNHEY, CDR2 SMNVEV (reference sequence). V was shortened by 3 bases and J by 5 bases, with 10 bases between the two germline ends. The DNA of the CDR3 is TGTGCCAGCAGTTTGGGGGGATTTGAGACCCAGTACTTC. It specifies CASSLGGFETQYF.